These T cell receptor beta chains were read from a single sample in a study of blood T cell repertoires in COVID-19. Produced via immunoSEQ multiplex PCR; TCRdb's table is partial and in-frame only. The sample includes some 240,000 clones, 70% to 90% seen only once; the top ten take about 6.2%. Sequencing input: PBMCs or T cells enriched from blood (not recorded which). The origin of the receptors is a woman between 50 and 59 years old who had been exposed to COVID-19. The CDR3 runs from the conserved cysteine through the conserved F or W. The order of the fields is D gene, V gene, J gene, clone size, CDR3 protein, CDR3 DNA. D genes are given only for firm matches. Not every row has a clone size; where given, it reads once, few, many or a size class.

D: .
V: TRBV19
J: TRBJ2-3
size: .
CDR3: CASSSRLWTDTQYF
DNA: TGTGCCAGTTCCAGTCGACTTTGGACAGATACGCAGTATTTT

D: .
V: TRBV29-1
J: TRBJ1-1
size: .
CDR3: CSVGGQGGARAFF
DNA: TGCAGCGTTGGTGGTCAGGGTGGGGCCCGAGCTTTCTTT

D: .
V: TRBV21-1
J: TRBJ2-3
size: .
CDR3: CASNTGFTDTQYF
DNA: TGTGCCAGCAATACGGGATTCACAGATACGCAGTATTTT

D: .
V: TRBV4-2
J: TRBJ2-3
size: once
CDR3: CASSLIGADTQYF
DNA: TGTGCCAGCAGCCTGATCGGAGCAGATACGCAGTATTTT

D: TRBD1
V: TRBV5-4
J: TRBJ1-2
size: .
CDR3: CASSLRTGKGYGYTF
DNA: TGTGCCAGCAGCTTAAGGACAGGGAAGGGCTATGGCTACACCTTC

D: .
V: TRBV20-1
J: TRBJ1-2
size: few
CDR3: CSASGPQGNYGYTF
DNA: TGCAGTGCTAGTGGGCCCCAGGGTAACTATGGCTACACCTTC

D: TRBD1
V: TRBV19
J: TRBJ1-6
size: .
CDR3: CASGDRANSPLHF
DNA: TGTGCCAGCGGGGACAGGGCAAATTCACCCCTCCACTTT

D: TRBD1
V: TRBV18
J: TRBJ1-1
size: .
CDR3: CASSPGDRLFEEAFF
DNA: TGTGCCAGCTCCCCAGGGGACAGGTTGTTCGAGGAAGCTTTCTTT

D: .
V: TRBV4-2
J: TRBJ1-5
size: .
CDR3: CASSQDPSGAEISNQPQHF
DNA: TGTGCCAGCAGCCAAGATCCCTCTGGGGCAGAGATTAGCAATCAGCCCCAGCATTTT

D: .
V: TRBV1
J: TRBJ1-2
size: .
CDR3: CTSSQNPLTGPHYGYTF
DNA: TGCACCAGCAGCCAAAACCCTCTAACAGGGCCCCACTATGGCTACACCTTC

D: TRBD1
V: TRBV7-9
J: TRBJ2-1
size: .
CDR3: CASSPYRGLSYNEQFF
DNA: TGTGCCAGCAGCCCTTACAGGGGCTTATCCTACAATGAGCAGTTCTTC

D: TRBD1
V: TRBV4-2
J: TRBJ1-1
size: .
CDR3: CASSTGTGGRNTEAFF
DNA: TGTGCCAGCAGTACGGGGACAGGGGGCAGGAACACTGAAGCTTTCTTT

D: TRBD1
V: TRBV10-3
J: TRBJ2-7
size: once
CDR3: CAISLPGQARRYEQYF
DNA: TGTGCCATCAGTCTGCCGGGACAGGCCAGACGCTACGAGCAGTACTTC

D: TRBD1
V: TRBV10-3
J: TRBJ1-1
size: .
CDR3: CAISSTGDAEAFF
DNA: TGTGCCATCAGCAGCACAGGGGACGCTGAAGCTTTCTTT

D: .
V: TRBV11-2
J: TRBJ1-1
size: .
CDR3: CASSLKGQSTEAFF
DNA: TGTGCCAGCAGCTTAAAAGGACAAAGCACTGAAGCTTTCTTT

D: .
V: TRBV5-1
J: TRBJ2-3
size: .
CDR3: CASSSGLPTSTDTQYF
DNA: TGCGCCAGCAGCTCGGGACTTCCAACTAGCACAGATACGCAGTATTTT

D: TRBD1
V: TRBV3-1/TRBV3-2
J: TRBJ2-7
size: .
CDR3: CASSPGTGRVSSYEQYF
DNA: TGTGCCAGCAGCCCCGGGACAGGTAGGGTTAGCTCCTACGAGCAGTACTTC

D: .
V: TRBV18
J: TRBJ2-1
size: .
CDR3: CASSADRNNEQFF
DNA: TGTGCCAGCTCAGCAGACAGAAACAATGAGCAGTTCTTC

D: .
V: TRBV14
J: TRBJ1-1
size: .
CDR3: CASSLQGNTEAFF
DNA: TGTGCCAGCAGCCTACAGGGGAACACTGAAGCTTTCTTT

D: .
V: TRBV19
J: TRBJ1-3
size: .
CDR3: CASEPLDRASGNTIYF
DNA: TGTGCCAGCGAACCCCTGGACAGAGCTTCTGGAAACACCATATATTTT

D: .
V: TRBV19
J: TRBJ1-1
size: few
CDR3: CASSPRGRVNTEAFF
DNA: TGTGCCAGTAGTCCCCGAGGCAGGGTGAACACTGAAGCTTTCTTT

D: TRBD1
V: TRBV5-4
J: TRBJ1-2
size: .
CDR3: CASSADRPYGYTF
DNA: TGTGCCAGCAGCGCGGACAGGCCCTATGGCTACACCTTC

D: TRBD1
V: TRBV10-1
J: TRBJ2-7
size: few
CDR3: CASSDGGQRYEQYF
DNA: TGCGCCAGCAGTGATGGGGGACAGCGGTACGAGCAGTACTTC

D: .
V: TRBV19
J: TRBJ2-5
size: .
CDR3: CASSIGGLQETQYF
DNA: TGTGCCAGTAGTATAGGGGGACTCCAAGAGACCCAGTACTTC

D: .
V: TRBV11-2
J: TRBJ1-3
size: once
CDR3: CASSLLAGSGNTIYF
DNA: TGTGCCAGCAGCTTATTAGCGGGCTCTGGAAACACCATATATTTT

D: .
V: TRBV7-8
J: TRBJ2-3
size: .
CDR3: CASSLDGVAAGDTQYF
DNA: TGTGCCAGCAGCTTAGATGGCGTTGCGGCGGGGGATACGCAGTATTTT

D: .
V: TRBV19
J: TRBJ1-1
size: .
CDR3: CASNYRDGGATEAFF
DNA: TGTGCCAGTAATTATCGGGATGGGGGCGCCACTGAAGCTTTCTTT

D: .
V: TRBV5-4
J: TRBJ1-2
size: .
CDR3: CASSLGVSGYTF
DNA: TGTGCCAGCAGCTTGGGCGTTTCCGGCTACACCTTC

D: .
V: TRBV20-1
J: TRBJ1-5
size: .
CDR3: CSAGRDGPQHF
DNA: TGCAGTGCTGGGCGGGACGGGCCCCAGCATTTT

D: TRBD1
V: TRBV2
J: TRBJ1-3
size: .
CDR3: CASGQGSLRGGNTIYF
DNA: TGTGCCAGCGGACAGGGAAGTTTGCGTGGTGGAAACACCATATATTTT

D: TRBD1
V: TRBV5-1
J: TRBJ1-1
size: .
CDR3: CASSTTGVGNTEAFF
DNA: TGCGCCAGCAGCACCACAGGGGTGGGGAACACTGAAGCTTTCTTT

D: .
V: TRBV12-3/TRBV12-4
J: TRBJ2-5
size: .
CDR3: CASSPQSGQTQYF
DNA: TGTGCCAGCAGTCCGCAGAGCGGACAGACCCAGTACTTC

D: TRBD1
V: TRBV6-5
J: TRBJ1-2
size: .
CDR3: CASSISTGADYGYTF
DNA: TGTGCCAGCAGTATCTCGACAGGGGCGGACTATGGCTACACCTTC

D: .
V: TRBV12-3/TRBV12-4
J: TRBJ1-1
size: .
CDR3: CASSLQGPTEAFF
DNA: TGTGCCAGCAGTTTGCAGGGGCCCACTGAAGCTTTCTTT

D: TRBD2
V: TRBV11-3
J: TRBJ2-1
size: once
CDR3: CASSLDEGLAGQRRQFF
DNA: TGTGCCAGCAGCTTAGACGAAGGACTAGCGGGCCAAAGGAGGCAGTTCTTC

D: .
V: TRBV28
J: TRBJ1-4
size: .
CDR3: CASSSGILTNPTNEKLFF
DNA: TGTGCCAGCAGTTCCGGGATTCTTACTAACCCAACTAATGAAAAACTGTTTTTT

D: TRBD2
V: TRBV9
J: TRBJ2-1
size: .
CDR3: CASSVDPLLAGADNEQFF
DNA: TGTGCCAGCAGCGTAGACCCCCTCCTAGCGGGGGCTGACAATGAGCAGTTCTTC

D: TRBD1
V: TRBV5-8
J: TRBJ1-4
size: .
CDR3: CASSLQGQGEEKLFF
DNA: TGTGCCAGCAGCCTCCAGGGACAGGGTGAGGAAAAACTGTTTTTT

D: .
V: TRBV4-3
J: TRBJ1-4
size: .
CDR3: CASSLMTGAANEKLFF
DNA: TGCGCCAGCAGCCTCATGACAGGTGCTGCTAATGAAAAACTGTTTTTT

D: .
V: TRBV9
J: TRBJ1-2
size: .
CDR3: CASSVAGIGYGYTF
DNA: TGTGCCAGCAGCGTAGCCGGGATCGGCTATGGCTACACCTTC

D: TRBD2
V: TRBV5-1
J: TRBJ2-7
size: .
CDR3: CASSATASGAGYEQYF
DNA: TGCGCCAGCAGCGCTACGGCCAGCGGGGCGGGGTACGAGCAGTACTTC

D: TRBD1
V: TRBV4-1
J: TRBJ1-2
size: .
CDR3: CASSPQTGEGYGYTF
DNA: TGCGCCAGCAGCCCACAGACAGGGGAGGGCTATGGCTACACCTTC

D: .
V: TRBV19
J: TRBJ1-2
size: .
CDR3: CASSMTGYGYTF
DNA: TGTGCCAGTAGTATGACAGGCTATGGCTACACCTTC

D: .
V: TRBV6-5
J: TRBJ1-2
size: .
CDR3: CASQDSGVSGYTF
DNA: TGTGCCAGCCAGGACAGCGGGGTTTCCGGCTACACCTTC

D: .
V: TRBV9
J: TRBJ1-4
size: .
CDR3: CASSPRAGNEKLFF
DNA: TGTGCCAGCAGCCCCAGGGCGGGGAATGAAAAACTGTTTTTT

D: TRBD2
V: TRBV19
J: TRBJ2-1
size: .
CDR3: CASSIGSGVYNEQFF
DNA: TGTGCCAGTAGTATAGGTAGCGGGGTCTACAATGAGCAGTTCTTC

D: TRBD2
V: TRBV5-1
J: TRBJ2-1
size: .
CDR3: CASSPNAGTSGGHEQFF
DNA: TGCGCCAGCAGCCCGAACGCCGGGACTAGCGGGGGCCATGAGCAGTTCTTC

D: TRBD1
V: TRBV3-1/TRBV3-2
J: TRBJ1-5
size: .
CDR3: CASSSTGGNQPQHF
DNA: TGTGCCAGCAGCTCGACAGGGGGCAATCAGCCCCAGCATTTT

D: TRBD2
V: TRBV24-1
J: TRBJ2-2
size: .
CDR3: CATSDYLAGGFGELFF
DNA: TGTGCCACCAGTGATTATCTAGCGGGGGGGTTCGGGGAGCTGTTTTTT

D: .
V: TRBV7-2
J: TRBJ1-5
size: .
CDR3: CASSYRQSNQPQHF
DNA: TGTGCCAGCAGCTACCGACAGAGCAATCAGCCCCAGCATTTT

D: .
V: TRBV6-6
J: TRBJ2-1
size: .
CDR3: CASSYMEGAYNEQFF
DNA: TGTGCCAGCAGTTACATGGAGGGGGCGTACAATGAGCAGTTCTTC

D: TRBD1
V: TRBV19
J: TRBJ1-2
size: once
CDR3: CASSRDRSNYGYTF
DNA: TGTGCCAGTAGCCGGGACAGATCAAACTATGGCTACACCTTC